The sequence of this TCR beta chain was determined in a study of identical twins' blood T cells. The study, taken as a whole, reports: Twin similarity might stem from environmental factors, not only genetics. V gene usage reportedly matched far better within twin pairs than unrelated donors.

Of note for this clonotype: What it binds is not known.

Sample barcodes were added at both library ends during cDNA synthesis. TCRdb passed the 5' RACE reads through MiXCR, listing each CDR3 protein once. The sample holds 400,000 or so distinct CDR3 sequences, over 25% seen once. Germline loops: CDR1 KGHSH, CDR2 LQKENI. This CDR3 spans 14 amino acids. Trimming removed 4 bases from V and 7 bases from J; junction bases left unmatched: 6. The rearrangement uses TRBV18 and TRBJ1-5; 8 positions agree with TRBD1. The sequence was obtained from a woman aged 18-49 years in good health. The sequenced sample consisted of PBMCs. The CDR3 loop reads CASSRQQGGQPQHF. DNA of the CDR3: TGTGCCAGCTCACGACAACAGGGGGGCCAGCCCCAGCATTTT.